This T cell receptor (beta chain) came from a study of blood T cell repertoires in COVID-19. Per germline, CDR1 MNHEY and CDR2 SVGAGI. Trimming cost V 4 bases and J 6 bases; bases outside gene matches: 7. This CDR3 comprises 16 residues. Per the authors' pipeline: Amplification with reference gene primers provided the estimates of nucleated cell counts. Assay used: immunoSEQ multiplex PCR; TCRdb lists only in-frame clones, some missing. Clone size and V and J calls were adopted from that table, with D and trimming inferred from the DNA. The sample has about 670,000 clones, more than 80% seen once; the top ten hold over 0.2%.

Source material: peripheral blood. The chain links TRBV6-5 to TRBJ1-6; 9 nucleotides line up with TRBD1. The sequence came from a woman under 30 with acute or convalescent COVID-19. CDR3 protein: CASSSLGTGINSPLHF. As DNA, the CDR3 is TGTGCCAGCAGTTCTCTCGGGACAGGGATTAATTCACCCCTCCACTTT.